These 25 T cell receptor beta chains were all obtained from the same sample, sequenced in a study of CD8 T cells in ankylosing spondylitis. Points from the study as a whole: There was a TCR beta motif, made of eight highly homologous variants, that appeared characteristic of ankylosing spondylitis blood.

No antigens are known for them. MiXCR, run by TCRdb on the 5' RACE reads, gives a single entry per CDR3 protein. The table includes around 490,000 distinct CDR3 sequences, approximately 5% detected once. Sequencing was performed on blood, either unsorted or a sorted T cell fraction (not recorded which). The receptors originated from a male donor with ankylosing spondylitis.

The rearrangement joins TRBV3-1 to TRBJ2-2, with a possible D match to TRBD2 (6 bases). This CDR3 region has 17 residues. V dropped 0 bases and J dropped 0 bases, with 11 bases sitting between them. CDR1 is LGHDT, CDR2 YNNKEL, per germline (reference sequence). This CDR3 is CASSQDRIAANTGELFF. The CDR3, as DNA: TGTGCCAGCAGCCAAGATCGGATAGCGGCGAACACCGGGGAGCTGTTTTTT. Full variable domain (missing parts from reference TRBV3-1 and TRBJ2-2): DTAVSQTPKYLVTQMGNDKSIKCEQNLGHDTMYWYKQDSKKFLKIMFSYNNKELIINETVPNRFSPKSPDKAHLNLHINSLELGDSAVYFCASSQDRIAANTGELFFGEGSRLTVL.

This clonotype showed up many times. The chain joins TRBV20-1 to TRBJ2-7; the D gene is possibly TRBD1 (5 bases). The CDR3 contains 12 residues. The germline CDR1 and CDR2 sequences are DFQATT and SNEGSKA (reference sequence). V lost 5 bases and J 3 bases, leaving 11 bases between the germline ends. The CDR3 sequence is CSASETVYEQYF. The CDR3 bases are TGCAGTGCTTCCGAGACAGTCTACGAGCAGTACTTC.

This clonotype was observed a handful of times. The junction departs from germline at one end; a sequencing error may be responsible. J is TRBJ1-5 and V is TRBV5-5, with D perhaps matching TRBD1 (6 bases). CDR1 and CDR2 from the germline V gene are SGHKS and YYEKEE (reference sequence). This CDR3 has 17 amino acids. CDR3 protein: CASSFERGGNSNQPQQF. CDR3 nucleotide sequence: TGTGCCAGCAGCTTCGAACGGGGGGGCAATAGCAATCAGCCCCAGCAATTT.

There are many counts of this clonotype. The V gene is TRBV5-1, the J gene TRBJ1-2, with D possibly being TRBD1 (6 bases). Germline V gene data show CDR1 as SGHRS and CDR2 as YFSETQ. This CDR3 spans 18 amino acids. The V end was cut by 2 bases, the J end by 0 bases, with 20 bases between. DNA of the CDR3: TGCGCCAGCAGCTTCAGACGGACAGAGCTCACCTCTAACTATGGCTACACCTTC. This sequence encodes CASSFRRTELTSNYGYTF.

This clonotype has just a few counts. This chain joins TRBV5-5 and TRBJ1-2; 10 nucleotides align to TRBD1. Unmatched junction bases numbered 10, after V lost 4 bases and J lost 1 base. Germline V gene sequence: CDR1 SGHKS, CDR2 YYEKEE (reference sequence). The CDR3 totals 17 residues. The CDR3 spells CASSHSGTGAFNYGYTF. Here the CDR3 DNA reads TGTGCCAGCAGCCATTCCGGGACAGGGGCATTTAACTATGGCTACACCTTC.

At least ten counts were recorded for this clonotype. The rearrangement links TRBV10-3 to TRBJ2-2; D remains unclear. V was pared by 3 bases and J by 7 bases, with 3 bases between. Germline assignment: CDR1 ENHRY and CDR2 SYGVKD. The CDR3 contains 11 residues. The DNA of the CDR3 is TGTGCCATCAGTGAAAGCGGGGAGCTGTTTTTT. Amino acids: CAISESGELFF.

The V gene is TRBV6-5, the J gene TRBJ2-7; unclear D gene. Germline CDR1 reads MNHEY; CDR2 reads SVGAGI. Trimming left V 6 bases short and J 4 bases short, with 22 bases between. The CDR3 extends over 16 amino acids. CDR3 sequence: CASSYNQYGPQYEQYF. The CDR3 bases are TGTGCCAGCAGCTACAACCAGTACGGACCCCAATACGAGCAGTACTTC.

This clonotype was recorded at least ten times. The chain uses TRBV5-1 and TRBJ2-3, with D perhaps matching TRBD2 (5 bases). The CDR3 has 13 residues. The V gene's germline CDR1 is SGHRS and CDR2 YFSETQ. V dropped 4 bases and J dropped 4 bases, with 10 bases sitting between them. The CDR3, as DNA: TGCGCCAGCAGCGCCCTCGGGGCAGATACGCAGTATTTT. This codes for CASSALGADTQYF.

V is TRBV5-1 and J is TRBJ2-2; TRBD1 is a possible D gene (5 bases). The germline V and J ends were trimmed by 5 bases and 7 bases, with 12 bases remaining between them. Germline V lookup: CDR1 SGHRS, CDR2 YFSETQ. This CDR3 spans 13 amino acids. The CDR3: CASREGVDGELFF. CDR3 nucleotides: TGCGCCAGCAGAGAAGGGGTTGACGGGGAGCTGTTTTTT.

This clonotype was counted many times. V usage is TRBV5-1 and J usage is TRBJ2-3, with a possible D match to TRBD2 (7 bases). V was cut by 4 bases and J by 1 base, with 16 bases left in between. The CDR3 runs to 16 residues. CDR1 and CDR2 from the germline V gene are SGHRS and YFSETQ. The CDR3 reads CASSGGGTSRTDTQYF. In DNA form, the CDR3 reads TGCGCCAGCAGCGGGGGGGGGACAAGCCGCACAGATACGCAGTATTTT. Combining the CDR3 with reference TRBV5-1 and TRBJ2-3 gives the whole variable domain KAGVTQTPRYLIKTRGQQVTLSCSPISGHRSVSWYQQTPGQGLQFLFEYFSETQRNKGNFPGRFSGRQFSNSRSEMNVSTLELGDSALYLCASSGGGTSRTDTQYFGPGTRLTVL.

This clonotype has ten or more counts. V gene TRBV4-3 combines with J gene TRBJ2-5; tentative D call: TRBD1 (6 bases). Germline-derived CDR1 and CDR2 are LGHNA and YSLEER. V lost 1 base to trimming and J lost 5 bases, with 11 bases between them. The CDR3 spans 14 residues. The CDR3 nucleotides read TGCGCCAGCAGCCAAGTGGCAGGGGTTGAGACCCAGTACTTC. Translated, it gives CASSQVAGVETQYF.

The chain uses TRBV11-1 and TRBJ1-1; D call uncertain. The CDR3 spans 14 residues. Trimming took off 1 base at V and 2 bases at J, with 8 bases between the two ends. CDR1 and CDR2 (germline): SGHAT, FQDESV (reference sequence). DNA for the CDR3: TGTGCCAGCAGCTTAGAAAGACGTAACACTGAAGCTTTCTTT. This translates into CASSLERRNTEAFF. Using reference TRBV11-1 and TRBJ1-1 for the parts outside the CDR3, the full variable domain is EAEVAQSPRYKITEKSQAVAFWCDPISGHATLYWYRQILGQGPELLVQFQDESVVDDSQLPKDRFSAERLKGVDSTLKIQPAELGDSAMYLCASSLERRNTEAFFGQGTRLTVV.

This clonotype was observed at least ten times. The chain is built from TRBV12-3 or TRBV12-4 and TRBJ1-2, with TRBD1 matching 8 bases. V lost 5 bases to trimming and J lost 7 bases; unmatched junction nucleotides: 6. The CDR3 is 13 residues long. The CDR3 here is CASSPGGSGGYTF. CDR3 sequence (DNA): TGTGCCAGCAGTCCAGGGGGCTCCGGTGGCTACACCTTC.

This clonotype was seen a handful of times. The chain uses TRBV7-2 and TRBJ1-4, with D perhaps TRBD1 (6 bases). V gave up 4 bases and J gave up 7 bases, with 16 bases separating them. This CDR3 contains 15 residues. In germline, CDR1 is SGHTA, CDR2 FQGNSA. The CDR3 here is CASSSPGGLIEKLFF. CDR3 nucleotides: TGTGCCAGCAGCTCACCCGGGGGGCTTATTGAAAAACTGTTTTTT.

This clonotype was observed many times. The gene calls are TRBV7-9 and TRBJ1-2, with D maybe TRBD1 (5 bases). This CDR3 comprises 13 residues. Germline V gene sequence: CDR1 SEHNR, CDR2 FQNEAQ (reference sequence). V was cut by 4 bases and J by 4 bases, with 10 bases left in between. The CDR3, as DNA: TGTGCCAGCAGCTCAAGGGACCTCTATGGCTACACCTTC. Translated, it gives CASSSRDLYGYTF.

On this clonotype itself: A read error is possible here, since a much larger clone lies one base away. The CDR3 loop reads CASSRDWDRGYEQYF. Here the CDR3 DNA reads TGCGCCAGCAGCCGAGACTGGGACAGGGGATACGAGCAGTACTTC. The chain joins TRBV4-3 to TRBJ2-7, with 10 bases fitting TRBD1. The germline CDR1 and CDR2 sequences are LGHNA and YSLEER. V shed 4 bases, J shed 4 bases, and the junction held 7 bases outside the gene matches. The CDR3 consists of 15 residues.

The table lists this clonotype with many counts. This rearrangement joins TRBV6-6 to TRBJ1-1, with a weak D call TRBD1 (6 bases). V shed 7 bases and J shed 11 bases, with 17 bases lying between them. Per germline, CDR1 MNHNY and CDR2 SVGAGI (reference sequence). This CDR3 region has 12 residues. The CDR3 reads CASINYRQGAFF. In nucleotides, the CDR3 is TGTGCCAGCATCAACTACCGGCAGGGGGCTTTCTTT.

This clonotype was observed many times. The chain combines TRBV5-6 with TRBJ2-3; TRBD1 aligns across 9 bases. V was pared by 4 bases and J by 7 bases, with 7 bases of the junction left unmatched. CDR1 and CDR2 from the germline V gene are SGHDT and YYEEEE. The CDR3 covers 14 residues. CDR3 in DNA: TGTGCCAGCAGCATCAGACAGGGGGGTTATACGCAGTATTTT. It yields the protein CASSIRQGGYTQYF.

This clonotype was observed at least ten times. The V and J genes are TRBV4-3 and TRBJ2-5; no clear D gene. The CDR3 is made up of 15 amino acids. Trimming cost V 0 bases and J 2 bases, with 10 bases left between them. Per the germline V gene, CDR1 is LGHNA and CDR2 is YSLEER. DNA of the CDR3: TGCGCCAGCAGCCAAGAGACCAATTTTCAAGAGACCCAGTACTTC. It encodes CASSQETNFQETQYF.

This clonotype was counted at least ten times. The chain employs TRBV5-1 and TRBJ2-3, with a possible D match to TRBD1 (5 bases). V lost 0 bases, J lost 2 bases, and 10 bases lay in between. Germline CDR1 is SGHRS and CDR2 is YFSETQ. CDR3 length equals 15 residues. CDR3 DNA sequence: TGCGCCAGCAGCTTGGTGGCAGGGAACACAGATACGCAGTATTTT. It specifies CASSLVAGNTDTQYF. Together with reference TRBV5-1 and TRBJ2-3, the CDR3 gives the full variable domain: KAGVTQTPRYLIKTRGQQVTLSCSPISGHRSVSWYQQTPGQGLQFLFEYFSETQRNKGNFPGRFSGRQFSNSRSEMNVSTLELGDSALYLCASSLVAGNTDTQYFGPGTRLTVL.

This clonotype came up many times. V gene TRBV4-2 combines with J gene TRBJ1-5; TRBD1 might be the D (5 bases). CDR3 size: 13 residues. V was trimmed by 0 bases and J by 5 bases, leaving 5 bases between them. The V gene's germline CDR1 is LGHNA and CDR2 YNFKEQ. In DNA, the CDR3 is TGTGCCAGCAGCCAAGAGGGGGATCAGCCCCAGCATTTT. As protein: CASSQEGDQPQHF.

This clonotype has at least ten counts. This chain's CDR3 is CASSLAGFRTQYF. The CDR3 DNA reads as TGCGCCAGCAGCTTGGCGGGGTTCCGGACCCAGTACTTC. V is TRBV5-1 and J is TRBJ2-5; possible D gene TRBD2, 5 bases. Trimming cost V 0 bases and J 7 bases, with 10 bases left between them. CDR1 and CDR2 from the germline V gene are SGHRS and YFSETQ. The CDR3 contains 13 residues.

V usage is TRBV7-2 and J usage is TRBJ2-5; 7 positions match TRBD2. The V gene end was trimmed by 5 bases and the J gene end by 1 base; junction bases not matched to a gene: 7. The V gene's germline CDR1 is SGHTA and CDR2 FQGNSA. There are 15 residues in the CDR3. The CDR3, as DNA: TGTGCCAGCAGCATCCGGGACTACCCCCAAGAGACCCAGTACTTC. It encodes CASSIRDYPQETQYF.

This clonotype has only a few counts. This chain's CDR3 is CSARDVGHRFF. The CDR3 DNA reads as TGCAGTGCTAGAGACGTGGGACATCGTTTCTTC. This chain connects TRBV20-1 to TRBJ2-1, with D tentatively TRBD1 (6 bases). This CDR3 has 11 residues. The V gene lost 0 bases and the J gene lost 16 bases, with 13 bases spanning the gap. The germline gives CDR1 DFQATT, CDR2 SNEGSKA (reference sequence).

This sequence joins TRBV6-5 and TRBJ2-7, with 10 bases matching TRBD1. V lost 5 bases, J lost 5 bases, and 12 bases stayed unmatched. CDR3 size: 16 residues. Germline V gives CDR1 MNHEY, CDR2 SVGAGI. This CDR3 is CASSNLPGQGRNEQYF. DNA of the CDR3: TGTGCCAGCAGTAACCTGCCGGGACAGGGGAGGAACGAGCAGTACTTC.